The next 28 T cell receptor beta chains were all read from a single sample in a study of somatic mutations in cytotoxic T cells in rheumatoid arthritis. This table comes from immunoSEQ multiplex PCR, and its TCRdb copy is limited to in-frame clones, with some not included. The table includes some 10,000 clones, roughly 68% detected once. The specimen sequenced was CD8+ T cells sorted from blood. The receptors come from a man aged 60 to 75 in good health.

The chain uses TRBV28 and TRBJ2-7; D unclear. The CDR3 runs to 14 residues. CDR1 is MDHEN, CDR2 SYDVKM, per germline. Trimming removed 6 bases at V and 4 bases at J, with 16 bases between. CDR3 DNA sequence: TGTGCCAGCAGCCACTACTATAGCCAGTACGAGCAGTACTTC. Its translation is CASSHYYSQYEQYF.

This sequence joins TRBV5-4 and TRBJ2-1; TRBD2 matches at 7 bases. CDR3 length: 15 residues. Losses at the gene ends were 4 bases for V and 3 bases for J; bases not matched to a gene: 7. Germline V lookup: CDR1 SGHNT, CDR2 YYREEE (reference sequence). The CDR3 is CASSPGPSGYNEQFF. In nucleotides, the CDR3 is TGTGCCAGCAGCCCCGGGCCTAGCGGCTACAATGAGCAGTTCTTC.

V gene TRBV4-3 combines with J gene TRBJ2-7; D unresolved. The CDR3 extends over 13 amino acids. From germline, CDR1 is LGHNA and CDR2 YSLEER. Trimming took off 4 bases at V and 0 bases at J, with 7 bases between the two ends. CDR3 region: CASSLGPSYEQYF. The CDR3 region has the DNA TGCGCCAGCAGCCTTGGACCCTCCTACGAGCAGTACTTC.

V usage is TRBV5-6 and J usage is TRBJ1-3; the D gene is possibly TRBD1 (6 bases). CDR3 length equals 18 residues. Germline CDR1 reads SGHDT; CDR2 reads YYEEEE. V lost 2 bases and J 0 bases, leaving 18 bases between the germline ends. The chain's CDR3 is CASSFWTGQGTSGNTIYF. CDR3 nucleotide sequence: TGTGCCAGCAGCTTCTGGACCGGGCAGGGGACCTCTGGAAACACCATATATTTT.

V is TRBV28 and J is TRBJ2-7, with 7 bases that match TRBD2. Per germline, CDR1 MDHEN and CDR2 SYDVKM. Trimming took 3 bases from V and 7 from J; bases not matched to a gene: 3. The CDR3 runs to 12 residues. CDR3 sequence: CASSFGGIEQYF. In DNA, the CDR3 is TGTGCCAGCAGTTTCGGGGGGATAGAGCAGTACTTC.

This chain links TRBV7-8 with TRBJ2-3, with D possibly being TRBD2 (5 bases). The CDR3 is 16 amino acids. Germline CDR1 is SGHVS and CDR2 is FQNEAQ. V was trimmed by 5 bases and J by 3 bases, leaving 18 bases between them. In DNA, the CDR3 is TGTGCCAGCAGCGCAGAAATCGGAGGTCGGACAGATACGCAGTATTTT. Translated, it gives CASSAEIGGRTDTQYF.

The chain couples TRBV28 to TRBJ2-1, with 14 bases aligning to TRBD2. The junction had 6 bases not matched to a gene; V was cut back by 9 bases and J by 8 bases. CDR3 size: 14 residues. Germline assignment: CDR1 MDHEN and CDR2 SYDVKM. Here the CDR3 reads CASEPGLAGDEQFF. The CDR3 nucleotides are TGTGCCAGTGAACCGGGACTAGCGGGAGATGAGCAGTTCTTC.

This clone was seen a few times. The chain has TRBV5-6 and TRBJ1-1; D is uncertain. The CDR3 consists of 12 residues. The germline V gene has CDR1 SGHDT and CDR2 YYEEEE. Trimming pared 4 bases from V and 0 bases from J, leaving 4 bases between. CDR3 region: CASSQVNTEAFF. The CDR3 DNA sequence: TGTGCCAGCAGCCAGGTGAACACTGAAGCTTTCTTT.

The V call is TRBV28, the J call TRBJ1-1; tentative D call: TRBD1 (6 bases). V lost 6 bases and J 3 bases, leaving 20 bases between the germline ends. CDR3 length equals 16 residues. The germline gives CDR1 MDHEN, CDR2 SYDVKM. As DNA, the CDR3 is TGTGCCAGCAGCCCAAAGGTCCAGGGGCGAGACACTGAAGCTTTCTTT. It encodes CASSPKVQGRDTEAFF.

V and J are TRBV7-9 and TRBJ2-7, with D possibly being TRBD1 (6 bases). Germline CDR1 reads SEHNR; CDR2 reads FQNEAQ (reference sequence). Trimming removed 5 bases at V and 3 bases at J, with 14 bases between. This CDR3 is 14 amino acids long. Here the CDR3 reads CASSNRDTYYEQYF. The CDR3 nucleotides are TGTGCCAGCAGCAACCGGGACACATACTACGAGCAGTACTTC. Variable domain in full (rest from reference TRBV7-9 and TRBJ2-7): DTGVSQNPRHKITKRGQNVTFRCDPISEHNRLYWYRQTLGQGPEFLTYFQNEAQLEKSRLLSDRFSAERPKGSFSTLEIQRTEQGDSAMYLCASSNRDTYYEQYFGPGTRLTVT.

V is TRBV27 and J is TRBJ2-2, with D tentatively TRBD1 or TRBD2 (6 bases each). V lost 6 bases, J lost 4 bases, and 21 bases lay in between. Germline V CDR1 and CDR2: MNHEY, SMNVEV (reference sequence). This CDR3 spans 17 amino acids. This CDR3 reads CASSRRGDPKFTGELFF. In DNA, the CDR3 is TGTGCCAGCAGCCGTAGGGGGGACCCTAAATTCACCGGGGAGCTGTTTTTT.

This chain links TRBV29-1 with TRBJ2-7; the D gene could be TRBD1 or TRBD2 (5 bases each). V was pared by 0 bases and J by 7 bases, with 13 bases between. The CDR3 covers 13 residues. Germline CDR1 reads SQVTM; CDR2 reads ANQGSEA. The CDR3 reads CSVEEGTSREQYF. Here the CDR3 DNA reads TGCAGCGTTGAAGAAGGGACCTCGAGGGAGCAGTACTTC.

The chain's CDR3 is CASSLWLAGGELFF. DNA of the CDR3: TGTGCCAGCAGTTTATGGTTAGCCGGCGGGGAGCTGTTTTTT. This chain links TRBV28 with TRBJ2-2; D gene ambiguous. The CDR3 consists of 14 residues. V lost 0 bases to trimming and J lost 7 bases, with 9 bases between them. Germline V gene lookup returns CDR1 MDHEN and CDR2 SYDVKM.

The V and J genes are TRBV6-5 and TRBJ2-2, with 9 bases identical to TRBD2. CDR1 is MNHEY, CDR2 SVGAGI, per germline. Trimming removed 0 bases from V and 2 bases from J; junction bases left unmatched: 1. The CDR3 consists of 16 residues. This chain's CDR3 is CASSYSTSGNTGELFF. The CDR3 DNA is TGTGCCAGCAGTTACTCGACTAGCGGTAACACCGGGGAGCTGTTTTTT.

This chain joins TRBV7-9 and TRBJ2-5; 7 nucleotides agree with TRBD1. The CDR3 is made up of 12 amino acids. Per the germline V gene, CDR1 is SEHNR and CDR2 is FQNEAQ (reference sequence). The J segment lost 4 bases and the V segment lost 4 bases, leaving 0 bases of the junction unmatched. CDR3 bases: TGTGCCAGCAGCTCAGGGGGAGAGACCCAGTACTTC. It encodes CASSSGGETQYF. Full variable domain (outside the CDR3, taken from reference TRBV7-9 and TRBJ2-5): DTGVSQNPRHKITKRGQNVTFRCDPISEHNRLYWYRQTLGQGPEFLTYFQNEAQLEKSRLLSDRFSAERPKGSFSTLEIQRTEQGDSAMYLCASSSGGETQYFGPGTRLLVL.

The chain uses TRBV28 and TRBJ2-7; unclear D gene. Germline V gene lookup returns CDR1 MDHEN and CDR2 SYDVKM. V gave up 6 bases and J gave up 1 base, with 10 bases separating them. The CDR3 length is 13 residues. CDR3 in amino acids: CASSTDESYEQYF. CDR3 coding DNA: TGTGCCAGCAGCACCGACGAGTCCTACGAGCAGTACTTC.

The chain recombines TRBV6-5 with TRBJ1-1; a weak D match, TRBD1 (5 bases). From germline, CDR1 is MNHEY and CDR2 SVGAGI. The CDR3 has 12 amino acids. V was clipped by 2 bases and J by 7 bases, with 8 bases between them. CDR3 protein: CASSYGGGEAFF. The CDR3 DNA follows: TGTGCCAGCAGTTACGGGGGGGGTGAAGCTTTCTTT.

The rearrangement links TRBV5-6 to TRBJ1-2; 7 bases fit TRBD1. CDR1 and CDR2 (germline): SGHDT, YYEEEE. Losses at the gene ends were 4 bases for V and 0 bases for J; bases not matched to a gene: 3. CDR3 size: 14 residues. The CDR3 DNA follows: TGTGCCAGCAGCGAGGGACAGCCTAACTATGGCTACACCTTC. Its translation is CASSEGQPNYGYTF.

This clone was detected only once. This chain connects TRBV11-2 to TRBJ2-1; D not resolved. This CDR3 is built from 14 residues. In germline, CDR1 is SGHAT, CDR2 FQNNGV. Deletions cut 6 bases from V and 0 bases from J, with 9 bases between. CDR3 sequence reads: CASRISSSYNEQFF. The CDR3 coding sequence is TGTGCCAGCAGGATCTCCAGCTCCTACAATGAGCAGTTCTTC.

In nucleotides, the CDR3 is TGTGCCAGCGGTCTGGTAAGCAATCAGCCCCAGCATTTT. As protein: CASGLVSNQPQHF. The rearrangement links TRBV6-6 to TRBJ1-5; D unresolved. V was pared by 8 bases and J by 1 base, with 9 bases between. The CDR3 is 13 residues long. Germline loops: CDR1 MNHNY, CDR2 SVGAGI (reference sequence).

This chain joins TRBV29-1 and TRBJ2-5; D is tentatively TRBD1 or TRBD2 (5 bases each). V lost 3 bases to trimming and J lost 3 bases, with 14 bases between them. Germline V gene lookup returns CDR1 SQVTM and CDR2 ANQGSEA. The CDR3 is 14 amino acids. The DNA of the CDR3 is TGCAGCGTTGATGGGGGAGCGGAGGAAGAGACCCAGTACTTC. Protein: CSVDGGAEEETQYF.

This chain connects TRBV4-2 to TRBJ1-2; tentatively, D is TRBD1 (5 bases). This CDR3 spans 13 amino acids. Germline V lookup: CDR1 LGHNA, CDR2 YNFKEQ. The V gene lost 1 base and the J gene lost 7 bases, with 10 bases spanning the gap. This chain's CDR3 is CASSQGTGSGYTF. In DNA form, the CDR3 reads TGTGCCAGCAGCCAAGGAACAGGAAGTGGCTACACCTTC.

This clone came up once. The gene calls are TRBV2 and TRBJ2-3; 9 nucleotides match TRBD1. The CDR3 extends over 15 amino acids. Unmatched junction bases numbered 4, after V lost 2 bases and J lost 4 bases. The germline V gene has CDR1 SNHLY and CDR2 FYNNEI. DNA for the CDR3: TGTGCCAGCAGTGAACGACAGGGGGTCTCAGATACGCAGTATTTT. It is translated as CASSERQGVSDTQYF.

The chain joins TRBV2 to TRBJ1-6; 8 nucleotides line up with TRBD1. There are 13 residues in the CDR3. In germline, CDR1 is SNHLY, CDR2 FYNNEI. The V segment lost 6 bases and the J segment 10 bases; nucleotides outside the gene matches: 5. In nucleotides, the CDR3 is TGTGCCAGCAGCCAGGGGGCATGGTCACCCCTCCACTTT. Amino acid sequence: CASSQGAWSPLHF.

This clone qualifies as medium-sized (0.01 to 0.1%). DNA of the CDR3: TGTGCCAGCATGCCGGGAAGCTCCTATAATTCACCCCTCCACTTT. Amino acid sequence: CASMPGSSYNSPLHF. The chain recombines TRBV7-8 with TRBJ1-6; D is unclear. Germline CDR1 reads SGHVS; CDR2 reads FQNEAQ. V was cut by 7 bases and J by 0 bases, with 10 bases left in between. There are 15 residues in the CDR3.

This sequence joins TRBV10-2 and TRBJ2-5; D not certain. The CDR3 has 14 amino acids. CDR1 and CDR2 (germline): WSHSY, SAAADI. V was shortened by 0 bases and J by 7 bases, with 12 bases between the two germline ends. CDR3 amino acids: CASSESDPIGTQYF. Here the CDR3 DNA reads TGCGCCAGCAGTGAGTCAGACCCAATCGGGACCCAGTACTTC.

This clone is a singleton in its sample. Relative to the germline gene, one junction end is altered; a read error may explain this. This sequence joins TRBV5-8 and TRBJ2-7; no clear D gene. The CDR3 sequence is 8 residues long. CDR1 and CDR2 from the germline V gene are SGHTS and YDEGEE. The CDR3 loop is CASSPLDF. The CDR3 DNA reads as TGTGCCAGCAGCCCCCTTGACTTC.

The chain links TRBV6-6 to TRBJ1-1; tentative D call: TRBD1 (6 bases). Germline V CDR1 and CDR2: MNHNY, SVGAGI (reference sequence). The CDR3 totals 12 residues. Trimming left V 6 bases short and J 5 bases short, with 10 bases between. CDR3 coding DNA: TGTGCCAGCAGCCTTACAGGGACTGAAGCTTTCTTT. Amino acids: CASSLTGTEAFF.